Following are 9 T cell receptor beta chains from one sample sequenced in a study of T-cell reconstitution after alpha-beta-depleted transplantation in children. TCRbeta library construction was performed incorporating unique molecular identifiers. TCRdb redid the calling of the PCR reads with MiXCR, one entry per CDR3 protein. The sample records about 610,000 distinct CDR3 sequences, roughly 10% being singletons. The sequencing here drew on PBMCs from the stem cell graft donor, taken from the stem cell graft. The receptors originated from a human donor who donated a stem cell graft to a child with acute myeloid leukemia.

The chain carries TRBV6-2 or TRBV6-3 and TRBJ2-7; D is unclear. The CDR3 spans 14 residues. The germline V gene has CDR1 MNHEY and CDR2 SVGEGT. Trimming shortened V by 6 bases and J by 6 bases, and 18 bases separated the two germline ends. This CDR3 is CASSPPPGVGEQYF. The CDR3 region has the DNA TGTGCCAGCAGCCCTCCCCCGGGCGTCGGCGAGCAGTACTTC.

This clonotype came up a few times. The chain joins TRBV2 to TRBJ2-3; a weak D match, TRBD1 (6 bases). V lost 7 bases, J lost 1 base, and 18 bases lay in between. This CDR3 region has 16 residues. Germline CDR1 SNHLY, CDR2 FYNNEI. The CDR3 sequence is CASKNPQGFGTDTQYF. The DNA for the CDR3 is TGTGCCAGCAAAAACCCACAGGGCTTCGGCACAGATACGCAGTATTTT.

There are a few counts of this clonotype. DNA for the CDR3: TGTGCCAGCAGTTACGGCATAGGCTACGAGCAGTACTTC. As protein: CASSYGIGYEQYF. The V call is TRBV6-5, the J call TRBJ2-7, with D uncertain. The V gene lost 2 bases and the J gene lost 3 bases, with 8 bases spanning the gap. The length of the CDR3 is 13 residues. CDR1 MNHEY and CDR2 SVGAGI come from the germline V gene.

This clonotype was picked up many times. The genes are TRBV20-1 and TRBJ2-1, with 14 bases fitting TRBD2. CDR3 length: 16 residues. Germline loops: CDR1 DFQATT, CDR2 SNEGSKA (reference sequence). The ends lost 6 bases at V and 9 bases at J; junction bases unmatched: 13. The CDR3 DNA reads TGCAGTGCGAATCCCGGGACTAGCGGGAGACAGGGTGAGCAGTTCTTC. It codes for CSANPGTSGRQGEQFF.

This clonotype was recorded a few times. J is TRBJ2-1 and V is TRBV27, with 10 bases lining up with TRBD1. The CDR3 extends over 15 amino acids. From germline, CDR1 is MNHEY and CDR2 SMNVEV (reference sequence). V lost 6 bases to trimming and J lost 6 bases; unmatched junction nucleotides: 8. The CDR3 loop is CASSVGQGVPNEQFF. CDR3 nucleotides: TGTGCCAGCAGCGTCGGACAGGGGGTCCCCAATGAGCAGTTCTTC.

In its sample, this clonotype was seen a few times. This chain joins TRBV25-1 and TRBJ2-5; D is perhaps TRBD1 or TRBD2 (7 bases each). Trimming cost V 2 bases and J 2 bases, with 12 bases left between them. CDR1 is MGHDK and CDR2 is SYGVNS in the germline V gene. This CDR3 has 15 residues. The CDR3 here is CASSEPRGGQETQYF. The CDR3 coding sequence is TGTGCCAGCAGTGAACCCAGGGGGGGGCAAGAGACCCAGTACTTC.

The genes are TRBV6-1 and TRBJ2-7; 9 bases line up with TRBD2. The CDR3 consists of 13 residues. Germline CDR1 MNHNS, CDR2 SASEGT. V trimming: 10 bases; J trimming: 2 bases; junction bases outside the gene matches: 6. CDR3 sequence: CATKTSGPYEQYF. CDR3 sequence (DNA): TGTGCCACTAAGACTAGCGGACCCTACGAGCAGTACTTC.

This chain joins TRBV20-1 and TRBJ2-1, with 11 bases identical to TRBD1. The germline V gene encodes CDR1 DFQATT and CDR2 SNEGSKA (reference sequence). With V trimmed by 5 bases and J by 4 bases, 7 bases remained unmatched. The CDR3 runs to 15 residues. This CDR3 is CSAQTGQGGYNEQFF. CDR3 DNA sequence: TGCAGTGCTCAGACGGGACAGGGGGGGTACAATGAGCAGTTCTTC.

This clonotype was seen only a few times. This chain joins TRBV20-1 and TRBJ2-7, with TRBD1 matching 12 bases. J lost 0 bases, V lost 0 bases, and 9 bases had no gene match. The germline V gene has CDR1 DFQATT and CDR2 SNEGSKA (reference sequence). CDR3 size: 18 residues. CDR3 sequence (DNA): TGCAGTGCTAGAGACCTTAGGGACAGGGGGCTAAGCTCCTACGAGCAGTACTTC. Translated, it gives CSARDLRDRGLSSYEQYF.